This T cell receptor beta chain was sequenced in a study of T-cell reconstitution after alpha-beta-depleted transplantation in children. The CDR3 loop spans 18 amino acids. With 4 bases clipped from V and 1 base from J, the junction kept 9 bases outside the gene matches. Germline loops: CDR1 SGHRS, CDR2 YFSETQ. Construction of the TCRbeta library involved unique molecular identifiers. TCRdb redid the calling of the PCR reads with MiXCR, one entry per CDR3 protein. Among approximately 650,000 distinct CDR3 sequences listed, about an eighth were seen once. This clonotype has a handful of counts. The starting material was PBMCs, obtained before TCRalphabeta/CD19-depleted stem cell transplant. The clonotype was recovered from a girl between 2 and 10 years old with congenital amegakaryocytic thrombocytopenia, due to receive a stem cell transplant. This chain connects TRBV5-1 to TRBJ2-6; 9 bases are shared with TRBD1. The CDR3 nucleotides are TGCGCCAGCAGCCAGGGACAGGGTTCGGTATCTGGGGCCAACGTCCTGACTTTC. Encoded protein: CASSQGQGSVSGANVLTF.